The rows below give T cell receptor beta chains drawn from one sample of a study of OX40 agonist ivuxolimab in advanced cancers. Data came from immunoSEQ multiplex PCR; TCRdb stores just in-frame clones and leaves some out. The profile covers tens of thousands of clones, with 85% appearing a single time and 2.5% to 3% taken by the ten largest. Material: CD4+ or CD8+ T cells sorted from blood, obtained in a trial of the OX40 agonist ivuxolimab. The receptors here all came from an adult with an advanced solid tumor such as melanoma, head and neck, liver or kidney cancer. The CDR3 runs from the conserved cysteine through the conserved F or W. Each record gives: clone size, V gene, CDR3 protein. Where a row states a size, it is once, few, many or the class of an expanded clone; other rows omit it.

NA TRBV9 CASSVEGGPGDTQYF
NA TRBV2 CASPIVAGGDNEQFF
NA TRBV10-3 CAISRTTGGTEAFF
NA TRBV27 CASGTSGLLSYEQYF
NA TRBV25-1 CASSPWETQYF
NA TRBV28 CASSLGASGNTIYF
NA TRBV12-5 CASGRGEVRDTQYF
NA TRBV5-4 CASSLPLAGRTDTQYF
few TRBV19 CASSKGGVIYEQYF
few TRBV4-2 CASSQEIILDGYTDTQYF
once TRBV11-3 CASSSTGVSDTQYF
NA TRBV21-1 CASSKLKGQGLDTEAFF
NA TRBV19 CASRPQDRDAEAFF
NA TRBV14 CASSRGQGNTEAFF
NA TRBV5-4 CASSLRAAQETQYF
NA TRBV7-2 CASSLGTLNIQYF
NA TRBV10-3 CAISAGTRGDMDTQYF
NA TRBV7-8 CASSSHRLAGGETQYF
NA TRBV29-1 CSARRSVGRALSYNEQFF
NA TRBV5-1 CASSLAANTGELFF
few TRBV30 CAWSVPRTGELFF
NA TRBV7-2 CASSLVGTGVGGYTF
NA TRBV11-3 CASSGRGKDGYTF